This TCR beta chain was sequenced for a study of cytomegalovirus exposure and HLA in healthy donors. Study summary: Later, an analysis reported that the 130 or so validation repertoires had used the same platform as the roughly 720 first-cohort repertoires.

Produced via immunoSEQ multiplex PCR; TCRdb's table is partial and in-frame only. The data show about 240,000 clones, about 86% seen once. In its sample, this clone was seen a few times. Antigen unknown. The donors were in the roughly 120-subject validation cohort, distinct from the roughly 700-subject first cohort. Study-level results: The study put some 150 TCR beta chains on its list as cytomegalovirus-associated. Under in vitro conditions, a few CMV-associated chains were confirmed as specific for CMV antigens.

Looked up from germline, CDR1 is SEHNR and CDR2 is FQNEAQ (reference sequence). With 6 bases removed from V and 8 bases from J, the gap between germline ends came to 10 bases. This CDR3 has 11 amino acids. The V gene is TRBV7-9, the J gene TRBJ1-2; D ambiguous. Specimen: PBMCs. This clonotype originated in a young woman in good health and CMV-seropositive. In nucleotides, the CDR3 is TGTGCCAGCAGTTCAACCGGGGGCTACACCTTC. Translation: CASSSTGGYTF.